Each of the 18 T cell receptor beta chains below was sequenced from the same sample in a study of regulatory T cells in long-lasting Graves disease. Construction of TCR beta libraries relied on iRepertoire HTBI primers and on Arm-PCR targeting CDR3 regions. TCRdb reprocessed the multiplex PCR reads with MiXCR, giving one entry per CDR3 protein. The data hold some 250,000 distinct CDR3 sequences, with 18% observed a single time. Time point given: newly diagnosed GD, antithyroid drugs for less than 3 months. Construction of the TCR library relied on RNA isolated from PBMCs. These data are also associated with another study on T cells in Graves' hyperthyroidism and ophthalmopathy.

The starting material was peripheral blood mononuclear cells (PBMCs), obtained at new diagnosis, from a patient treated with antithyroid drugs. The receptors were sampled from a woman between 25 and 40 years old with Graves disease.

This clonotype showed up many times. This chain links TRBV7-9 with TRBJ2-2; D is uncertain. V shed 1 base and J shed 6 bases, with 9 bases lying between them. The CDR3 sequence is 14 residues long. CDR1 and CDR2 from the germline V gene are SEHNR and FQNEAQ (reference sequence). The CDR3 is CASSLEVSPGELFF. For the CDR3, the DNA is TGTGCCAGCAGCTTAGAGGTCTCGCCCGGGGAGCTGTTTTTT.

Points on this clonotype: This sequence is one base from a far larger clone and is likely a read error. This sequence joins TRBV3-1 and TRBJ2-3; the D is unclear. The V end lost 7 bases, the J end lost 7 bases, and 15 bases lay between the germline ends. This CDR3 comprises 13 residues. Germline CDR1 reads LGHDT; CDR2 reads YNNKEL (reference sequence). CDR3 amino acids: CASTSPDWHTQYF. The DNA of the CDR3 is TGTGCCAGCACCTCCCCTGACTGGCATACGCAGTATTTT.

This clonotype was seen ten or more times. The chain employs TRBV11-2 and TRBJ1-1, with D possibly being TRBD1 (5 bases). V lost 7 bases and J lost 5, with 17 bases in between. The CDR3 consists of 14 residues. Looked up from germline, CDR1 is SGHAT and CDR2 is FQNNGV. The CDR3 spells CASIRGRGGTEAFF. CDR3 coding DNA: TGTGCCAGCATTAGAGGGAGGGGAGGTACTGAAGCTTTCTTT.

The chain uses TRBV7-9 and TRBJ2-7, with 8 bases aligning to TRBD1. V shed 4 bases, J shed 0 bases, and the junction held 5 bases outside the gene matches. Germline values: CDR1 SEHNR, CDR2 FQNEAQ (reference sequence). This CDR3 contains 15 residues. The CDR3 DNA sequence: TGTGCCAGCAGCTCCTGGACAGGGAGCTCCTACGAGCAGTACTTC. Protein product: CASSSWTGSSYEQYF. The entire variable domain, with the rest obtained from reference TRBV7-9 and TRBJ2-7, is as follows: DTGVSQNPRHKITKRGQNVTFRCDPISEHNRLYWYRQTLGQGPEFLTYFQNEAQLEKSRLLSDRFSAERPKGSFSTLEIQRTEQGDSAMYLCASSSWTGSSYEQYFGPGTRLTVT.

This clonotype was found many times. The chain uses TRBV12-3 or TRBV12-4 and TRBJ1-4, with D unresolved. The CDR3 runs to 14 residues. V shed 3 bases and J shed 8 bases, with 13 bases lying between them. The chain's CDR3 is CASSLRAYGEKLFF. The CDR3 bases are TGTGCCAGCAGTTTGAGAGCTTACGGGGAAAAACTGTTTTTT.

In its sample, this clonotype was seen many times. The genes are TRBV6-1 and TRBJ2-3, with TRBD2 matching over 10 bases. J was trimmed by 1 base and V by 7 bases; bases with no gene match: 5. The CDR3 totals 15 residues. CDR1 is MNHNS and CDR2 is SASEGT in the germline V gene. The CDR3 loop reads CASMSAGGRTDTQYF. Written as DNA, the CDR3 is TGTGCCAGCATGTCAGCGGGGGGGCGCACAGATACGCAGTATTTT.

The chain combines TRBV27 with TRBJ2-3, with TRBD2 identical over 15 bases. V lost 1 base to trimming and J lost 0 bases; unmatched junction nucleotides: 2. Germline V gene data show CDR1 as MNHEY and CDR2 as SMNVEV (reference sequence). The CDR3 is 18 residues long. The CDR3 sequence is CASSLFGTSGGSTDTQYF. The CDR3 DNA reads as TGTGCCAGCAGTTTATTCGGGACTAGCGGGGGGAGCACAGATACGCAGTATTTT.

This clonotype was seen many times. The chain has TRBV7-6 and TRBJ1-4; 7 bases are shared with TRBD1. Germline CDR1 SGHVS, CDR2 FNYEAQ. J gave up 1 base and V 5 bases, and 4 bases lay outside the gene matches. CDR3 length equals 15 residues. The CDR3: CASSLSGGTNEKLFF. CDR3 nucleotides: TGTGCCAGCAGCCTTTCAGGGGGAACTAATGAAAAACTGTTTTTT.

This clonotype was counted at least ten times. The J gene is TRBJ2-7, the V gene TRBV3-1; the D gene could be TRBD1 or TRBD2 (6 bases each). Germline V lookup: CDR1 LGHDT, CDR2 YNNKEL (reference sequence). V shed 4 bases and J shed 2 bases, with 12 bases lying between them. The CDR3 has 14 residues. The CDR3 nucleotides read TGTGCCAGCAGCCCCGGGGGCAATGCCTACGAGCAGTACTTC. The encoded protein is CASSPGGNAYEQYF.

V is TRBV5-1 and J is TRBJ2-1; D gene unclear. The CDR3 consists of 11 residues. V lost 3 bases to trimming and J lost 10 bases, with 8 bases between them. Germline lookup yields CDR1 SGHRS and CDR2 YFSETQ. CDR3 residues: CASSSHQEQFF. The CDR3 nucleotides read TGCGCCAGCAGCTCTCACCAAGAGCAGTTCTTC.

The V and J genes are TRBV20-1 and TRBJ2-7, with D maybe TRBD2 (6 bases). Between the trimmed V and J ends, which lost 2 bases and 5 bases, there was a span of 16 bases. Germline V gives CDR1 DFQATT, CDR2 SNEGSKA (reference sequence). CDR3 length: 14 residues. The CDR3 bases are TGCAGTGCTAGACCAGACACCGGGGGTGACGAGCAGTACTTC. Amino acid sequence: CSARPDTGGDEQYF.

This clonotype was counted ten times or more. The chain has TRBV3-1 and TRBJ1-1; D uncertain. V was cut by 3 bases and J by 7 bases, with 15 bases left in between. The CDR3 is made up of 14 amino acids. Per the germline V gene, CDR1 is LGHDT and CDR2 is YNNKEL (reference sequence). CDR3 protein: CASSQRLGGNEAFF. For the CDR3, the DNA is TGTGCCAGCAGCCAGAGACTAGGAGGGAATGAAGCTTTCTTT.

CDR3 protein: CASSLDRFGGTDTQYF. The CDR3, as DNA: TGTGCCAGCAGCTTAGATCGATTTGGAGGCACAGATACGCAGTATTTT. The J gene is TRBJ2-3, the V gene TRBV7-9; D is unresolved. Germline loops: CDR1 SEHNR, CDR2 FQNEAQ (reference sequence). The CDR3 has 16 residues. Trimming shortened V by 1 base and J by 1 base, and 12 bases separated the two germline ends.

Regarding this clonotype: Given a far larger clone just one base away, this is likely a sequencing read error. V and J are TRBV7-2 and TRBJ1-4; D may be TRBD1 (5 bases). CDR3 size: 13 residues. Germline V gene lookup returns CDR1 SGHTA and CDR2 FQGNSA. As DNA, the CDR3 is TGTGCCAGCAGCCAAGAAGGGGTGGAAAAACTGCTTTTT. Residues: CASSQEGVEKLLF.

This clonotype was found many times. The chain employs TRBV7-2 and TRBJ2-7; the D gene is possibly TRBD2 (5 bases). Germline values: CDR1 SGHTA, CDR2 FQGNSA. The CDR3 loop spans 13 amino acids. V lost 6 bases and J lost 3, with 12 bases in between. The CDR3 loop is CASRSDGNYEQYF. For the CDR3, the DNA is TGTGCCAGCAGATCGGACGGGAACTACGAGCAGTACTTC.

This clonotype was recorded many times. This chain uses TRBV6-1 with TRBJ1-1; D ambiguous. The CDR3 is made up of 13 amino acids. Trimming cost V 6 bases and J 3 bases, with 11 bases left between them. CDR1 and CDR2 (germline): MNHNS, SASEGT. CDR3: CASRKIPDTEAFF. CDR3 sequence (DNA): TGTGCCAGCAGGAAGATACCCGACACTGAAGCTTTCTTT.

This clonotype was seen many times. This sequence joins TRBV6-1 and TRBJ2-3, with 7 bases identical to TRBD2. Trimming took 9 bases from V and 2 from J; bases not matched to a gene: 5. The CDR3 totals 13 residues. CDR1 and CDR2 (germline): MNHNS, SASEGT. CDR3 sequence reads: CASRSGDTDTQYF. The CDR3 nucleotides read TGTGCCAGTCGGAGCGGGGACACAGATACGCAGTATTTT.

The table lists this clonotype with many counts. The chain employs TRBV9 and TRBJ2-5; 9 bases line up with TRBD1. CDR1 is SGDLS, CDR2 YYNGEE, per germline. This CDR3 is built from 16 residues. Unmatched junction bases numbered 8, after V lost 0 bases and J lost 5 bases. The CDR3 coding sequence is TGTGCCAGCAGCGTAGATATCCCAACAGGGGGCGAGACCCAGTACTTC. It specifies CASSVDIPTGGETQYF.